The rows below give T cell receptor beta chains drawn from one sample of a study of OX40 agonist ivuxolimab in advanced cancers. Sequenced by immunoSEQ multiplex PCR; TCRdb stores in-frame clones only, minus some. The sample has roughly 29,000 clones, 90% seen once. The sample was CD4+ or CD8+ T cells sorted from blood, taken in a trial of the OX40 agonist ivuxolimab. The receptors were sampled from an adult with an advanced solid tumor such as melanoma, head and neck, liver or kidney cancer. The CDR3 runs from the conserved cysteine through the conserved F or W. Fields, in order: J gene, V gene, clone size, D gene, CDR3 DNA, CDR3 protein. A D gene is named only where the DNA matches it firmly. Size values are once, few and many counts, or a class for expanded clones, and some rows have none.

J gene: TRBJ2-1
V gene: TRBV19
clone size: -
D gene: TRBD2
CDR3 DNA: TGTGCCAGTAGTATCGGACTAGCGGGAGTAGGTGAGCAGTTCTTC
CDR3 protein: CASSIGLAGVGEQFF

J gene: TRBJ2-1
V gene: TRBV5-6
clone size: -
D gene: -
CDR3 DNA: TGTGCCAGCAGCTGGGGGACCCGAATCGAAGGCCATGAGCAGTTCTTC
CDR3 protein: CASSWGTRIEGHEQFF

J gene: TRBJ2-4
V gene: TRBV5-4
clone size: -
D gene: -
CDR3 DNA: TGTGCCAGCAGCTTGGAAGGGGTGGTGACCAAAAACATTCAGTACTTC
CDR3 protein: CASSLEGVVTKNIQYF

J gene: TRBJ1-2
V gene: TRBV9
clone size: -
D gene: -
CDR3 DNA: TGTGCCAGCAGCTCCAACGCGGCAGTAGCGGCGAACTATGGCTACACCTTC
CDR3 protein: CASSSNAAVAANYGYTF

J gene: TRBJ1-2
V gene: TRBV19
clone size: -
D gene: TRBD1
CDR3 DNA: TGTGCCACCGAGAGAGGGGGCTGGGACTATGGCTACACCTTC
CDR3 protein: CATERGGWDYGYTF

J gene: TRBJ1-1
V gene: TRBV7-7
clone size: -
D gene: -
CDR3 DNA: TGTGCCAGCAGCCACTCGGTGAACACTGAAGCTTTCTTT
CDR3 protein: CASSHSVNTEAFF

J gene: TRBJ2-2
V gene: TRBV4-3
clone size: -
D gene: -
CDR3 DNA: TGCGCCAGCAGCCAAGGTTCGAGTGCGTTGAACACCGGGGAGCTGTTTTTT
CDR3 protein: CASSQGSSALNTGELFF

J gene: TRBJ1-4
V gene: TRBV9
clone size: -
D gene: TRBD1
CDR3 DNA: TGTGCCAGCAGCGGACAGGGAAATGAAAAACTGTTTTTT
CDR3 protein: CASSGQGNEKLFF

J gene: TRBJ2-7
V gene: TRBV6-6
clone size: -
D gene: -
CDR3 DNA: TGTGCCAGCAGTTATGCGGGATACTCCTACGAGCAGTACTTC
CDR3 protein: CASSYAGYSYEQYF

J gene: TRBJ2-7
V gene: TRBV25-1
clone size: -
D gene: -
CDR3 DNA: TGTGCCAGCAGTGATCGCAGGGATTACGAGCAGTACTTC
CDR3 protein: CASSDRRDYEQYF

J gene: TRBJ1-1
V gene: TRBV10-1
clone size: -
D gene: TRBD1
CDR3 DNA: TGCGCCAGCAGCCCAGGGGGGGTCACTGAAGCTTTCTTT
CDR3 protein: CASSPGGVTEAFF

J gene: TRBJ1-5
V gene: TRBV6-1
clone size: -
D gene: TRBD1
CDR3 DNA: TGTGCCAGCAGCAGGGGGACTCGGTTAGAGCCCCAGCATTTT
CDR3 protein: CASSRGTRLEPQHF

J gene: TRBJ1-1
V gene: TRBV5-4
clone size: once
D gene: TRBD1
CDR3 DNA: TGTGCCAGCAGGCGAAAAAACCCGGGACAGGGGATGGGTGAAGCTTTCTTT
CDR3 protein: CASRRKNPGQGMGEAFF

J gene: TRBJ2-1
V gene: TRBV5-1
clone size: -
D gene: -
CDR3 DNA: TGCGCCAGCAGCCGGAGGGGCGATGAGCAGTTCTTC
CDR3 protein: CASSRRGDEQFF

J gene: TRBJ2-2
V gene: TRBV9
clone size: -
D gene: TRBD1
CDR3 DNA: TGTGCCAGCAGCGCGACAGGGACGAACACCGGGGAGCTGTTTTTT
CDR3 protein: CASSATGTNTGELFF

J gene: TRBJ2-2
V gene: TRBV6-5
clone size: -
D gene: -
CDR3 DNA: TGTGCCAGCAGTTACTCTATCGGGGAGCTGTTTTTT
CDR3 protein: CASSYSIGELFF

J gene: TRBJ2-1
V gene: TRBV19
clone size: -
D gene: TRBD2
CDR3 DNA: TGTGCCAGTAGCCTTCTTAGCGGGAGTCCCCTTTACAATGAGCAGTTCTTC
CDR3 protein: CASSLLSGSPLYNEQFF

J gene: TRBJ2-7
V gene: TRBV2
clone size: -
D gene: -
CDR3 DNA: TGTGCCAGCAGTGAAGCCGGAAGCAGCTCCTACGAGCAGTACTTC
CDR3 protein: CASSEAGSSSYEQYF

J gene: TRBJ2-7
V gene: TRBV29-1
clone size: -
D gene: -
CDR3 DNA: TGCAGCGTTGAAGATAAATCCTACGAGCAGTACTTC
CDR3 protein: CSVEDKSYEQYF

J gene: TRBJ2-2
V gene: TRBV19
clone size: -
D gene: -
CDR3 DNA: TGTGCCAGTAGTAAGACACCGAACACCGGGGAGCTGTTTTTT
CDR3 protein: CASSKTPNTGELFF

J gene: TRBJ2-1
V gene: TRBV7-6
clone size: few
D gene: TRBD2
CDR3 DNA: TGTGCCAGCAGCTTAGCTCTAGCGGGATCAAATGAGCAGTTCTTC
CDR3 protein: CASSLALAGSNEQFF

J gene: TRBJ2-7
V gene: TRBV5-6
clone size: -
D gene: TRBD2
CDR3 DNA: TGTGCCAGCAGCCTTGACCTAGCGGGTATCTACGAGCAGTACTTC
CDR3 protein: CASSLDLAGIYEQYF

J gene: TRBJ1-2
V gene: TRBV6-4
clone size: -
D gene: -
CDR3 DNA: TGTGCCAGCAGTGACCCCGGGACAACTAGGGGCTACACCTTC
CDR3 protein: CASSDPGTTRGYTF

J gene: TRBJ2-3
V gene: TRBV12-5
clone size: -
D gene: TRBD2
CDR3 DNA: TGTGCTAGTGGCTCCCGGGAGGGAGGGAGCACAGATACGCAGTATTTT
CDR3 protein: CASGSREGGSTDTQYF

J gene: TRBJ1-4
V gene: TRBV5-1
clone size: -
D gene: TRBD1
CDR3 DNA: TGCGCCAGCAGACCTGGACAGGCCTCAACTAATGAAAAACTGTTTTTT
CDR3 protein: CASRPGQASTNEKLFF

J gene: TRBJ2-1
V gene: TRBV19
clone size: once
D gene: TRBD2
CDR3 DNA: TGTGCCAGTAGTATACCCCACGGACTAGCAGTTGAGCAGTTCTTC
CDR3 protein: CASSIPHGLAVEQFF

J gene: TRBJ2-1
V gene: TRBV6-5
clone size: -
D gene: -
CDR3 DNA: TGTGCCGGCAGTTACTCGACGGATCCCTACAATGAGCAGTTCTTC
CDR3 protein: CAGSYSTDPYNEQFF